This TCR beta chain was profiled in a study of human T cells and chemical hapten exposure. Whole-study findings and limits: Positively correlated with patch test score were the counts of PT1 expanded TCRs. With regard to DPC sensitization, TCRs above 1 in 1000 frequency did not change.

V lost 5 bases to trimming and J lost 8 bases, with 12 bases between them. This CDR3 comprises 12 residues. In germline, CDR1 is DFQATT, CDR2 SNEGSKA (reference sequence). The time point denotes: pre-sensitization, week 0. Sample treatment: therapeutic diphenylcyclopropenone sensitization with weekly scalp DPC. This clonotype was observed a handful of times. Its antigen is undetermined. Study processing details: The median was roughly 91,000 TCRs per sample, ranging roughly 23,224 to 690,600. TCRdb analysed the RACE reads with MiXCR anew, one entry per CDR3 protein. The V and J calls were determined by TCRdb, not by the authors. Among about 350,000 distinct CDR3 sequences listed, 5% to 6.5% were seen once.

The sequenced sample was whole blood, obtained in connection with sensitization to the hapten diphenylcyclopropenone (DPC). This TCR was recovered from a woman younger than 30 with alopecia areata. Some clones in this sample may be carry-over from other donors' samples. This chain connects TRBV20-1 to TRBJ1-4, with a weak D call TRBD1 (6 bases). This chain's CDR3 is CSARQEAEKLFF. Written as DNA, the CDR3 is TGCAGTGCTCGACAGGAGGCGGAAAAACTGTTTTTT.